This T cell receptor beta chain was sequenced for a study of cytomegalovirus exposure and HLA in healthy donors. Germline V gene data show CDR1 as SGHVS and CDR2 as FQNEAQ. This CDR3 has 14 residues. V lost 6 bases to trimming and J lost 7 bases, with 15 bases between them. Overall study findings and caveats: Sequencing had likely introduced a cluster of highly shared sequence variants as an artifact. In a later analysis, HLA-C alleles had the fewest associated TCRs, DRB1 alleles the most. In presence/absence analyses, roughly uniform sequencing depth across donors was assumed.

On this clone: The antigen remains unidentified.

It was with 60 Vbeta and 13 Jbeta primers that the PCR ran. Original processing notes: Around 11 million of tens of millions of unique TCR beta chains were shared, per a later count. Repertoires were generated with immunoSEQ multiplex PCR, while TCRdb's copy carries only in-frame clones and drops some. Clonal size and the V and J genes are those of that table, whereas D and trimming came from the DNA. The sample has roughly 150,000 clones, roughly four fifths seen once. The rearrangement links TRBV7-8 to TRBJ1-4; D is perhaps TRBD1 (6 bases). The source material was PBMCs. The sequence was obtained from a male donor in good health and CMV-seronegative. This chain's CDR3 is CASSPGGYVEKLFF. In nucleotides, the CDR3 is TGTGCCAGCAGTCCTGGGGGCTACGTTGAAAAACTGTTTTTT.